The text below deals with one T cell receptor (beta chain). The CDR3 consists of 15 residues. Germline CDR1 SGDLS, CDR2 YYNGEE. V was pared by 3 bases and J by 3 bases, with 13 bases between. Assignments of participants to cohorts depended upon their own reported clinical history. The data stem from a study of blood T cell repertoires in COVID-19. At the level of the study: Researchers got acute and convalescent COVID-19 samples from the United States, Italy and Spain.

As handled by the study authors: Amplification with reference gene primers provided the estimates of nucleated cell counts. Sequencing was performed with immunoSEQ multiplex PCR; in TCRdb, only in-frame clones are kept and a portion is missing. That table supplies the V and J calls and clone size; D and trimming were determined from the DNA. The sample carries around 450,000 clones, about 92% recorded once. Input material: PBMCs or T cells enriched from blood (not recorded which). The V call is TRBV9, the J call TRBJ1-3; no firm D call. This clonotype was obtained from a man younger than 35 who had recovered from COVID-19. The CDR3 bases are TGTGCCAGCAGCGCGGGGATCTCCGGTGGAAACACCATATATTTT. This codes for CASSAGISGGNTIYF.